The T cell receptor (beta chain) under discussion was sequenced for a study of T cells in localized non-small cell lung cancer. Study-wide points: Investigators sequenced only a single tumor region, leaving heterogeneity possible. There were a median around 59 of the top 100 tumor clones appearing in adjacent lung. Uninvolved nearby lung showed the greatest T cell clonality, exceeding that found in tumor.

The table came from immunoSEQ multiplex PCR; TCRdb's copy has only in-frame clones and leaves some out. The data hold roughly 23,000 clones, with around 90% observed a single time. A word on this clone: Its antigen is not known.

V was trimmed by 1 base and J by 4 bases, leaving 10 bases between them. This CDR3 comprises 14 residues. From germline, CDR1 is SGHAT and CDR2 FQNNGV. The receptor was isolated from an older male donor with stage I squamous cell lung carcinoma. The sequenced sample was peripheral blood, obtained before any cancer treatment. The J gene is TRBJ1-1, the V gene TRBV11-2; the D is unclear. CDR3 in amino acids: CASSLGEFITEAFF. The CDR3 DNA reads TGTGCCAGCAGCTTAGGAGAATTTATCACTGAAGCTTTCTTT.